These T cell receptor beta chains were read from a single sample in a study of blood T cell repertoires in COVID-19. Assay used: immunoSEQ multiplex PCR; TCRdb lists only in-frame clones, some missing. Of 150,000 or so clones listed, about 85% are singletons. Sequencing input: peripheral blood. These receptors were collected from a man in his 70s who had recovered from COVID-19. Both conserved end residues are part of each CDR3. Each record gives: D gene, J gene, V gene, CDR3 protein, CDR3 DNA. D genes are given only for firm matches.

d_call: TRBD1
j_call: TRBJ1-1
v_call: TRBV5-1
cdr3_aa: CASSRRTGGLNTEAFF
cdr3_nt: TGCGCCAGCAGTCGGAGGACAGGGGGCCTGAACACTGAAGCTTTCTTT

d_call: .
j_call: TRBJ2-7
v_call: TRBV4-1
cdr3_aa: CASSLREPDEQYF
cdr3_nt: TGCGCCAGCAGCCTCCGGGAACCCGACGAGCAGTACTTC

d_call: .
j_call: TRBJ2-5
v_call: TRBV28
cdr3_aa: CASSPQPGETQYF
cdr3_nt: TGTGCCAGCAGTCCCCAACCGGGGGAGACCCAGTACTTC

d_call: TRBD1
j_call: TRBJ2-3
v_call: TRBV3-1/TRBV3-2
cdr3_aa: CASSHANRGDTQYF
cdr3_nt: TGTGCCAGCAGCCATGCTAACAGGGGCGATACGCAGTATTTT

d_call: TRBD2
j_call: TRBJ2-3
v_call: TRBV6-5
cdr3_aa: CASSGASGITDTQYF
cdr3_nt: TGTGCCAGCAGCGGGGCTAGCGGGATCACAGATACGCAGTATTTT

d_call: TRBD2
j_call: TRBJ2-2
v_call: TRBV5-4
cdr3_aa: CASSLVGGRAGELFF
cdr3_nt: TGTGCCAGCAGCTTGGTGGGGGGGAGGGCCGGGGAGCTGTTTTTT

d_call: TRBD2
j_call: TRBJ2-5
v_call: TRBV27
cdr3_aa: CASSLRLAAGETQYF
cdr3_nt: TGTGCCAGCAGTTTGCGACTAGCCGCCGGGGAGACCCAGTACTTC

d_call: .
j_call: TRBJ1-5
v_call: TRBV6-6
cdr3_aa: CASYSGLSSNQPQHF
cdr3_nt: TGTGCCAGCTATTCAGGGCTGTCGAGCAATCAGCCCCAGCATTTT

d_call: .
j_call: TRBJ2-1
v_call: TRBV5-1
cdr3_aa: CASSIIDNEQFF
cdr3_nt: TGCGCCAGCAGTATTATTGACAATGAGCAGTTCTTC

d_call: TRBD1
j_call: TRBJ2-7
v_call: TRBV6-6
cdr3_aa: CASRISDSTGGYEQYF
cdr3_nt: TGTGCCAGCAGAATCAGCGACTCGACAGGGGGATACGAGCAGTACTTC

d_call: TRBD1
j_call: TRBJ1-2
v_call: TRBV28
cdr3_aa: CASLTPGQILSYTF
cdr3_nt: TGTGCCAGCCTGACCCCGGGACAGATTTTAAGCTACACCTTC

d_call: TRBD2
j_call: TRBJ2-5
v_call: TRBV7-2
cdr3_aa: CASSLGTSGSQTQYF
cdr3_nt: TGTGCCAGCAGTTTAGGGACTAGCGGGAGTCAGACCCAGTACTTC

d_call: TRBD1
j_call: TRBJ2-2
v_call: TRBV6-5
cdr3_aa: CASIGTGKTGELFF
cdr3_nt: TGTGCCAGCATCGGGACAGGGAAAACCGGGGAGCTGTTTTTT

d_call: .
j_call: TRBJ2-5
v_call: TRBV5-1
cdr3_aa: CASRPGTGGETQYF
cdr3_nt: TGCGCCAGCAGGCCGGGAACCGGCGGGGAGACCCAGTACTTC

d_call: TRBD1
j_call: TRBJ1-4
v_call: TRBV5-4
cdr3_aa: CASSPTRQGNEKLFF
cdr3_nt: TGTGCCAGCAGCCCCACCAGACAGGGGAACGAAAAACTGTTTTTT

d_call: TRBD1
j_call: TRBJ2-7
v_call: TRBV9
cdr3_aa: CASSGGTGGGYEQYF
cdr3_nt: TGTGCCAGCAGCGGGGGGACAGGGGGCGGCTACGAGCAGTACTTC

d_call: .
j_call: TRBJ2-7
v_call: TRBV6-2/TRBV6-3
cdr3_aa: CASSRSGQSYEQYF
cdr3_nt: TGTGCCAGCAGCAGAAGCGGTCAATCCTACGAGCAGTACTTC

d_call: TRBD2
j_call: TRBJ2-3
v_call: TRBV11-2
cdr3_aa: CASSARTSGRSTDTQYF
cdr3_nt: TGTGCCAGCAGCGCGAGGACTAGCGGGAGGAGCACAGATACGCAGTATTTT

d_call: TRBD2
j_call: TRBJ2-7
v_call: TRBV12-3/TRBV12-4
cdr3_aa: CASSRLAYEQYF
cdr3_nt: TGTGCCAGCAGCCGACTAGCTTACGAGCAGTACTTC

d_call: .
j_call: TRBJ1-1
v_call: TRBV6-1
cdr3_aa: CASSEATSGNTEAFF
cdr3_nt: TGTGCCAGCAGTGAAGCTACGTCTGGCAACACTGAAGCTTTCTTT

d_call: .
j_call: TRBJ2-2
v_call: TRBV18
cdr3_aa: CASSPRTANTGELFF
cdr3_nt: TGTGCCAGCTCTCCGCGGACAGCGAACACCGGGGAGCTGTTTTTT

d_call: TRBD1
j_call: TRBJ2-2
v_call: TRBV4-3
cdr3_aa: CASSRYQGARGSGELFF
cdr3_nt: TGCGCCAGCAGCCGATATCAGGGGGCTCGGGGTAGCGGGGAGCTGTTTTTT

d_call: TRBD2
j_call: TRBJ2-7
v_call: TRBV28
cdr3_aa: CASLAGTLYEQYF
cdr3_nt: TGTGCCAGCCTAGCGGGAACCCTATACGAGCAGTACTTC

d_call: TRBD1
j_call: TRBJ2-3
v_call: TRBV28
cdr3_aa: CASSRLPGQGADTQYF
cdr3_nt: TGTGCCAGCAGCCGACTCCCGGGACAGGGAGCAGATACGCAGTATTTT

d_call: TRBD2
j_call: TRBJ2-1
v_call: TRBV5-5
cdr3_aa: CASSVSGLAGNEQFF
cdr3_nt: TGTGCCAGCAGCGTATCGGGACTAGCGGGCAATGAGCAGTTCTTC

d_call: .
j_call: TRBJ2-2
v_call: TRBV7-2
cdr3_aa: CASSPSREGTGELFF
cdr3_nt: TGTGCCAGCAGTCCATCCCGAGAGGGCACCGGGGAGCTGTTTTTT

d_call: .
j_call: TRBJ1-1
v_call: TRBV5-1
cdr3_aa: CASSSQGFHTEAFF
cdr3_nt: TGCGCCAGCAGCTCTCAGGGCTTCCACACTGAAGCTTTCTTT